This T cell receptor (beta chain) is drawn from a study of beta chain features in type 1 diabetes. General study findings and limits: Possible PCR preference for shorter templates applied equally to patients and controls. Fewer junction insertions and more nucleotide deletions appeared in type 1 diabetes patients.

This clone turned up a few times. Its antigen is undetermined. The study reverse transcribed the entire isolated RNA, so it sequenced expressed TCRB transcripts. Sequencing of naive, central memory and regulatory T cell samples gave an average of approximately 3.8 million reads. Profiling relied on immunoSEQ multiplex PCR, and the TCRdb table lists in-frame clones only, not all of them. The sample has more than 300,000 clones; around 7.6% are singletons. Input material: central memory CD4+ T cells from blood. The receptor was isolated from a woman between 18 and 30 years old in good health.

DNA for the CDR3: TGTGCCAGTAGCGTCGACTCTGAGCGTCGAGCGACCCAGTACTTC. Its translation is CASSVDSERRATQYF. The rearrangement joins TRBV19 to TRBJ2-5; D call uncertain. CDR3 length: 15 amino acids. Trimming pared 6 bases from V and 7 bases from J, leaving 21 bases between. Germline CDR1 is LNHDA and CDR2 is SQIVND (reference sequence).